Here is one TCR beta chain with its context. Clones were read by immunoSEQ multiplex PCR, and TCRdb kept only the in-frame ones, dropping some. Of about 93,000 clones in the sample, 85% to 95% are singletons; the top ten hold about 2%. Germline V gene lookup returns CDR1 SGHTA and CDR2 FQGNSA. The CDR3 has 14 residues. Between the trimmed V and J ends, which lost 1 base and 7 bases, there was a span of 13 bases. This entry belongs to a study of T cell changes during pregnancy in multiple sclerosis. The receptor comes from a female donor with multiple sclerosis, enrolled in a pregnancy study. The sequencing used peripheral blood, collected after pregnancy. The rearrangement uses TRBV7-2 and TRBJ1-2; D gene uncertain. The CDR3 bases are TGTGCCAGCAGCTTAGATGCAGTTTCCCGTGGCTACACCTTC. The encoded protein is CASSLDAVSRGYTF.